These 12 T cell receptor beta chains came from one sample sequenced in a study of cytomegalovirus exposure and HLA in healthy donors. The PCR ran on 60 Vbeta and 13 Jbeta primers. The assay was immunoSEQ multiplex PCR, and TCRdb's table has in-frame clones only and misses some. The sample lists 100,000 to 150,000 clones, less than 85% occurring once. What was sequenced was PBMCs. Receptors were obtained from a middle-aged man in good health and CMV-seronegative.

The chain carries TRBV5-4 and TRBJ2-7; TRBD1 matches at 9 bases. This CDR3 is built from 15 residues. CDR1 is SGHNT and CDR2 is YYREEE in the germline V gene (reference sequence). V shed 1 base, J shed 3 bases, and the junction held 5 bases outside the gene matches. CDR3 protein: CASSLNPGQGYEQYF. The DNA of the CDR3 is TGTGCCAGCAGCTTGAATCCGGGACAGGGCTACGAGCAGTACTTC.

This chain connects TRBV29-1 to TRBJ2-1; 10 bases agree with TRBD1. With 7 bases clipped from V and 4 bases from J, the junction kept 7 bases outside the gene matches. Germline loops: CDR1 SQVTM, CDR2 ANQGSEA. CDR3 length: 14 amino acids. CDR3 loop: CSGGGQGSYNEQFF. The CDR3 bases are TGCAGCGGGGGGGGACAGGGGTCTTACAATGAGCAGTTCTTC.

The gene calls are TRBV5-6 and TRBJ2-1, with a possible D match to TRBD1 (5 bases). Germline-derived CDR1 and CDR2 are SGHDT and YYEEEE. Trimming took off 4 bases at V and 0 bases at J, with 11 bases between the two ends. CDR3 length: 15 amino acids. The CDR3 spells CASSVDSNSYNEQFF. The CDR3 nucleotides are TGTGCCAGCAGCGTTGACAGTAACTCCTACAATGAGCAGTTCTTC.

This clone appeared once. The genes are TRBV4-3 and TRBJ2-1; TRBD2 matches at 8 bases. Trimming cost V 1 base and J 6 bases; bases outside gene matches: 8. The CDR3 covers 16 residues. The V gene's germline CDR1 is LGHNA and CDR2 YSLEER. CDR3 sequence (DNA): TGCGCCAGCAGCCAAGGGGTTGGCAGCGGGAGCAATGAGCAGTTCTTC. Protein product: CASSQGVGSGSNEQFF.

The V call is TRBV7-8, the J call TRBJ1-2; D perhaps matches TRBD1 (5 bases). This CDR3 is 16 amino acids long. Trimming left V 5 bases short and J 0 bases short, with 16 bases between. Per germline, CDR1 SGHVS and CDR2 FQNEAQ. CDR3 nucleotide sequence: TGTGCCAGCAGCACCCCCGACAGAGGATCTAACTATGGCTACACCTTC. It encodes CASSTPDRGSNYGYTF.

J is TRBJ2-7 and V is TRBV9, with a possible D match to TRBD1 (7 bases). V lost 3 bases and J 1 base, leaving 11 bases between the germline ends. The CDR3 spans 14 residues. The germline gives CDR1 SGDLS, CDR2 YYNGEE. CDR3 DNA sequence: TGTGCCAGCAGCGGGGGGGACAGTTCCTACGAGCAGTACTTC. It is translated as CASSGGDSSYEQYF.

The V call is TRBV7-8, the J call TRBJ2-7; 9 bases align to TRBD1. J gave up 3 bases and V 4 bases, and 16 bases lay outside the gene matches. CDR1 is SGHVS and CDR2 is FQNEAQ in the germline V gene. The length of the CDR3 is 18 residues. CDR3 sequence: CASSSRDRVPSEYYEQYF. In DNA, the CDR3 is TGTGCCAGCAGCTCCCGGGACAGGGTTCCATCGGAATACTACGAGCAGTACTTC.

V usage is TRBV28 and J usage is TRBJ1-2, with D hard to call. Trimming took off 10 bases at V and 5 bases at J, with 17 bases between the two ends. CDR3 length: 13 amino acids. Germline V lookup: CDR1 MDHEN, CDR2 SYDVKM. Written as DNA, the CDR3 is TGTGCCACCAGACGTGGCGGAAGTTATGGCTACACCTTC. This gives the protein CATRRGGSYGYTF.

The chain employs TRBV6-5 and TRBJ1-4; a possible D gene is TRBD1 (6 bases). Germline CDR1 and CDR2: MNHEY and SVGAGI. V was clipped by 7 bases and J by 5 bases, with 14 bases between them. CDR3 length: 14 amino acids. Here the CDR3 DNA reads TGTGCCAGCAAGAACAGGGCTTGGAATGAAAAACTGTTTTTT. The encoded protein is CASKNRAWNEKLFF.

This chain links TRBV6-6 with TRBJ1-6; perhaps TRBD1 as D (5 bases). Germline V gene sequence: CDR1 MNHNY, CDR2 SVGAGI (reference sequence). Trimming took off 6 bases at V and 7 bases at J, with 13 bases between the two ends. This CDR3 has 14 amino acids. CDR3: CASSTGQGNSPLHF. Here the CDR3 DNA reads TGTGCCAGCAGCACGGGCCAGGGAAATTCACCCCTCCACTTT.

The gene calls are TRBV2 and TRBJ2-7; 10 nucleotides align to TRBD2. Germline CDR1 is SNHLY and CDR2 is FYNNEI. The CDR3 is 15 amino acids. With V trimmed by 3 bases and J by 3 bases, 5 bases remained unmatched. In DNA, the CDR3 is TGTGCCAGCAGTGACCTTAGCGGGAGGATCTACGAGCAGTACTTC. This codes for CASSDLSGRIYEQYF.

The rearrangement uses TRBV7-9 and TRBJ2-5; the match to TRBD2 covers 9 bases. The CDR3 length is 17 residues. V was clipped by 1 base and J by 5 bases; unmatched bases: 11. In germline, CDR1 is SEHNR, CDR2 FQNEAQ (reference sequence). CDR3 in amino acids: CASSLVFSAGGSETQYF. CDR3 bases: TGTGCCAGCAGCTTAGTGTTTTCAGCGGGAGGCTCCGAGACCCAGTACTTC.